These 3 T cell receptor beta chains were all obtained from the same sample, sequenced in a study of shared clonotypes between healthy human individuals. Here immunoSEQ multiplex PCR was the method, and the copy in TCRdb shows in-frame clones only, minus some. The table records approximately 710,000 clones, around 91% of them present only once. Sequencing input: memory CD8+ T cells from PBMCs. Sample subset: CD45RO+ cells pooled with CCR7-negative TemRA cells. The receptors were gathered from a man between 18 and 29 years old in good health. Some clones in this sample may be carry-over from other donors' samples.

This rearrangement joins TRBV2 to TRBJ2-7; perhaps TRBD2 as D (6 bases). Trimming took off 2 bases at V and 6 bases at J, with 20 bases between the two ends. The CDR3 sequence is 16 residues long. Per the germline V gene, CDR1 is SNHLY and CDR2 is FYNNEI. CDR3 region: CASSENTGERVGEQYF. The CDR3 nucleotides are TGTGCCAGCAGTGAAAATACGGGAGAAAGAGTGGGCGAGCAGTACTTC.

The chain couples TRBV6-1 to TRBJ2-3; D gene ambiguous. Germline CDR1 MNHNS, CDR2 SASEGT. The CDR3 has 13 amino acids. Between the trimmed V and J ends, which lost 0 bases and 3 bases, there was a span of 4 bases. The CDR3 DNA reads as TGTGCCAGCAGTGAAGCTTTTACAGATACGCAGTATTTT. Protein sequence: CASSEAFTDTQYF.

The J gene is TRBJ1-4, the V gene TRBV27; possibly TRBD1 for D (5 bases). V was cut by 7 bases and J by 4 bases, with 19 bases left in between. This CDR3 region has 16 residues. Germline lookup yields CDR1 MNHEY and CDR2 SMNVEV (reference sequence). The CDR3 nucleotides read TGTGCCAGCATGAAGGTACCCGGGGCCGGTAATGAAAAACTGTTTTTT. It codes for CASMKVPGAGNEKLFF.